The 28 T cell receptor beta chains below come from one sample, sequenced in a study of cytomegalovirus exposure and HLA in healthy donors. Primers for the PCR totalled 60 Vbeta and 13 Jbeta. Libraries were prepared by immunoSEQ multiplex PCR; TCRdb keeps only in-frame clonotypes and omits some of them. The repertoire has about 160,000 clones, 82% of them found once; the top ten carry roughly 10%. Specimen: PBMCs. These receptors came from a man aged 45-60 years in good health and CMV-seropositive.

The chain recombines TRBV10-3 with TRBJ2-5, with TRBD2 as a possible D gene (7 bases). V lost 4 bases to trimming and J lost 5 bases, with 17 bases between them. Germline values: CDR1 ENHRY, CDR2 SYGVKD. This CDR3 contains 15 residues. In DNA, the CDR3 is TGTGCCATCAGTGTTGATGGCGGGGGCGTGGAGACCCAGTACTTC. Translation: CAISVDGGGVETQYF.

The chain links TRBV2 to TRBJ2-1, with TRBD2 matching 8 bases. The V and J ends lost 6 bases and 5 bases, in that order; junction bases with no gene match: 15. CDR3 length: 17 amino acids. The germline V gene has CDR1 SNHLY and CDR2 FYNNEI. This chain's CDR3 is CASRGGLTGGLHNEQFF. The CDR3, as DNA: TGTGCCAGCAGGGGGGGCTTAACGGGAGGGCTTCACAATGAGCAGTTCTTC. Together with reference TRBV2 and TRBJ2-1, the CDR3 gives the full variable domain: EPEVTQTPSHQVTQMGQEVILRCVPISNHLYFYWYRQILGQKVEFLVSFYNNEISEKSEIFDDQFSVERPDGSNFTLKIRSTKLEDSAMYFCASRGGLTGGLHNEQFFGPGTRLTVL.

V usage is TRBV6-1 and J usage is TRBJ2-7; the D gene is possibly TRBD1 (6 bases). The CDR3 consists of 16 residues. V dropped 3 bases and J dropped 3 bases, with 18 bases sitting between them. CDR1 MNHNS and CDR2 SASEGT come from the germline V gene. The CDR3 here is CASSDKGSGVGYEQYF. In nucleotides, the CDR3 is TGTGCCAGCAGTGATAAAGGGTCAGGGGTAGGCTACGAGCAGTACTTC.

V gene TRBV30 combines with J gene TRBJ1-5, with D possibly matching TRBD1 (5 bases). The CDR3 is 15 amino acids. Per germline, CDR1 GTSNPN and CDR2 SVGIG (reference sequence). V was shortened by 1 base and J by 4 bases, with 14 bases between the two germline ends. As DNA, the CDR3 is TGTGCCTGGAGTGCCGATTGGGGGGTGAATCAGCCCCAGCATTTT. Its protein is CAWSADWGVNQPQHF.

The chain uses TRBV5-1 and TRBJ1-4; 7 nucleotides align to TRBD1. Trimming removed 2 bases from V and 4 bases from J; junction bases left unmatched: 2. The CDR3 consists of 14 residues. Germline V gene lookup returns CDR1 SGHRS and CDR2 YFSETQ. As DNA, the CDR3 is TGCGCCAGCAGCTTAGGACAGGTTAATGAAAAACTGTTTTTT. Protein: CASSLGQVNEKLFF. Based on the CDR3 plus reference TRBV5-1 and TRBJ1-4, the full variable domain is KAGVTQTPRYLIKTRGQQVTLSCSPISGHRSVSWYQQTPGQGLQFLFEYFSETQRNKGNFPGRFSGRQFSNSRSEMNVSTLELGDSALYLCASSLGQVNEKLFFGSGTQLSVL.

The chain combines TRBV30 with TRBJ2-7, with 7 nucleotides matching TRBD1. The CDR3 spans 14 residues. CDR1 and CDR2 from the germline V gene are GTSNPN and SVGIG (reference sequence). V shed 5 bases and J 0 bases; nucleotides not matched to a gene: 7. Here the CDR3 DNA reads TGTGCCTGGTCCCGGGACAGTAGCTCCTACGAGCAGTACTTC. The encoded protein is CAWSRDSSSYEQYF.

The chain recombines TRBV5-4 with TRBJ2-6; a possible D gene is TRBD2 (6 bases). The CDR3 extends over 17 amino acids. Trimming stripped 5 bases from V and 1 base from J, with 16 bases between. Germline V gene sequence: CDR1 SGHNT, CDR2 YYREEE (reference sequence). The CDR3 sequence is CASSTDGTVSGANVLTF. The CDR3 region has the DNA TGTGCCAGCAGTACCGACGGGACTGTATCTGGGGCCAACGTCCTGACTTTC.

The table lists this clone with a count of one. The rearrangement joins TRBV2 to TRBJ2-5; D possibly corresponds to TRBD1 (6 bases). The CDR3 has 13 residues. From germline, CDR1 is SNHLY and CDR2 FYNNEI. With 11 bases removed from V and 6 bases from J, the gap between germline ends came to 19 bases. The CDR3 DNA reads TGTGCCGCGTCTCGGGACATCATAAAGACCCAGTACTTC. Its protein product is CAASRDIIKTQYF. The complete variable domain, with remaining parts taken from reference TRBV2 and TRBJ2-5, reads EPEVTQTPSHQVTQMGQEVILRCVPISNHLYFYWYRQILGQKVEFLVSFYNNEISEKSEIFDDQFSVERPDGSNFTLKIRSTKLEDSAMYFCAASRDIIKTQYFGPGTRLLVL.

The chain couples TRBV6-5 to TRBJ1-1; D remains unclear. Germline V gene lookup returns CDR1 MNHEY and CDR2 SVGAGI. V dropped 6 bases and J dropped 2 bases, with 10 bases sitting between them. CDR3 length: 13 amino acids. The CDR3 DNA sequence: TGTGCCAGCAGCAGGTTCGTTAACACTGAAGCTTTCTTT. It encodes CASSRFVNTEAFF.

This clone was counted a few times. V is TRBV5-6 and J is TRBJ2-1; D not certain. V lost 3 bases and J 10 bases, leaving 11 bases between the germline ends. Germline V gene data show CDR1 as SGHDT and CDR2 as YYEEEE. The CDR3 runs to 12 residues. The CDR3 loop reads CASSSVLSEQFF. The CDR3 nucleotides are TGTGCCAGCAGCTCCGTTCTATCCGAGCAGTTCTTC.

The V and J genes are TRBV19 and TRBJ1-6; D not certain. CDR1 is LNHDA and CDR2 is SQIVND in the germline V gene (reference sequence). The CDR3 has 13 residues. Trimming shortened V by 3 bases and J by 10 bases, and 10 bases separated the two germline ends. CDR3 coding DNA: TGTGCCAGTAGTATCTGGGCCGGATCACCCCTCCACTTT. Protein sequence: CASSIWAGSPLHF.

The chain employs TRBV21-1 and TRBJ1-3; the D call in the table, TRBD1, was not verified against the DNA. TRBV21-1 is a recognized pseudogene. The length of the CDR3 is 20 residues. CDR3: CASSKSHRGRRFMAGNTIYF. The CDR3 DNA is TGTGCCAGCAGCAAATCCCACAGGGGGCGCAGGTTTATGGCTGGAAACACCATATATTTT.

The gene calls are TRBV2 and TRBJ1-2; 8 bases map to TRBD1. The CDR3 has 13 residues. J gave up 8 bases and V 6 bases, and 8 bases lay outside the gene matches. Per germline, CDR1 SNHLY and CDR2 FYNNEI. This CDR3 reads CASSVQGDRGYTF. The CDR3 DNA reads TGTGCCAGCAGCGTACAGGGGGACAGGGGCTACACCTTC.

The chain couples TRBV5-5 to TRBJ2-1; 12 bases match TRBD1. The CDR3 loop spans 17 amino acids. CDR1 is SGHKS, CDR2 YYEKEE, per germline (reference sequence). The V gene end was trimmed by 0 bases and the J gene end by 7 bases; junction bases not matched to a gene: 8. CDR3 sequence reads: CASSLAPGQGALNEQFF. For the CDR3, the DNA is TGTGCCAGCAGCTTGGCCCCGGGACAGGGGGCCCTGAATGAGCAGTTCTTC.

The rearrangement links TRBV28 to TRBJ1-6, with D perhaps TRBD1 (5 bases). Germline CDR1 MDHEN, CDR2 SYDVKM. The CDR3 consists of 15 residues. V was clipped by 5 bases and J by 7 bases, with 15 bases between them. The CDR3 loop reads CASSAPGGVNSPLHF. In DNA, the CDR3 is TGTGCCAGCAGTGCCCCGGGAGGGGTAAATTCACCCCTCCACTTT. The full variable domain, its missing parts supplied by reference TRBV28 and TRBJ1-6, is DVKVTQSSRYLVKRTGEKVFLECVQDMDHENMFWYRQDPGLGLRLIYFSYDVKMKEKGDIPEGYSVSREKKERFSLILESASTNQTSMYLCASSAPGGVNSPLHFGNGTRLTVT.

The chain has TRBV7-2 and TRBJ2-1; D may be TRBD2 (6 bases). Between the trimmed V and J ends, which lost 3 bases and 3 bases, there was a span of 12 bases. The germline CDR1 and CDR2 sequences are SGHTA and FQGNSA. CDR3 length equals 15 residues. CDR3 bases: TGTGCCAGCAGCTTCCCTCCAGCGGGCTACAATGAGCAGTTCTTC. Its protein is CASSFPPAGYNEQFF.

The chain couples TRBV5-1 to TRBJ2-5; D remains unclear. The V gene's germline CDR1 is SGHRS and CDR2 YFSETQ. The CDR3 runs to 14 residues. Trimming removed 4 bases at V and 5 bases at J, with 15 bases between. DNA for the CDR3: TGCGCCAGCAGCCCAAGTGGATTGCGGGAGACCCAGTACTTC. It specifies CASSPSGLRETQYF.

The CDR3, as DNA: TGTGCCAGCTCATCATCGATCGCCCAGGGTCACGAGCAGTACTTC. Protein product: CASSSSIAQGHEQYF. The rearrangement uses TRBV18 and TRBJ2-7; D may be TRBD1 (5 bases). The CDR3 has 15 amino acids. From germline, CDR1 is KGHSH and CDR2 LQKENI. V was pared by 5 bases and J by 5 bases, with 19 bases between.

The chain has TRBV30 and TRBJ2-7; 9 bases are a match to TRBD1. Germline V gene lookup returns CDR1 GTSNPN and CDR2 SVGIG (reference sequence). Trimming took 0 bases from V and 7 from J; bases not matched to a gene: 10. The CDR3 is 15 residues long. This CDR3 is CAWSVLGTGKWEQYF. Written as DNA, the CDR3 is TGTGCCTGGAGTGTACTAGGGACAGGGAAATGGGAGCAGTACTTC.

V is TRBV30 and J is TRBJ2-7, with D possibly TRBD2 on 5 matching bases. The CDR3 extends over 16 amino acids. Looked up from germline, CDR1 is GTSNPN and CDR2 is SVGIG (reference sequence). Trimming stripped 0 bases from V and 4 bases from J, with 19 bases between. The CDR3 nucleotides are TGTGCCTGGAGTGTATTGAAGGAGGAGACGGCATACGAGCAGTACTTC. Residues: CAWSVLKEETAYEQYF.

This clone was observed a single time. The gene calls are TRBV7-2 and TRBJ1-5; a weak D match, TRBD1 (6 bases). Trimming took 1 base from V and 4 from J, leaving 11 bases between them. The germline CDR1 and CDR2 sequences are SGHTA and FQGNSA. The CDR3 loop spans 15 amino acids. CDR3 nucleotide sequence: TGTGCCAGCAGCTTAGTGGCACAGGGTAATCAGCCCCAGCATTTT. Residues: CASSLVAQGNQPQHF.

V is TRBV11-1 and J is TRBJ2-1, with 11 bases aligning to TRBD2. This CDR3 is built from 16 residues. CDR1 is SGHAT, CDR2 FQDESV, per germline (reference sequence). Germline trimming cut 3 bases from V and 5 bases from J; bases unmatched to any gene: 6. The CDR3 coding sequence is TGTGCCAGCAGCTTCCAGACTAGCGGGAACGACAATGAGCAGTTCTTC. It encodes CASSFQTSGNDNEQFF.

The genes are TRBV21-1 and TRBJ1-6; TRBD1, the table's D call, lacks a check against the DNA. TRBV21-1 is deemed a pseudogene. The CDR3 is 13 residues long. CDR3 coding DNA: TGTGCCAGCAGCGGACCGGGACAGTCACCCCTCCACTTT. Amino acid sequence: CASSGPGQSPLHF.

The genes are TRBV7-2 and TRBJ2-7; D uncertain. Germline V lookup: CDR1 SGHTA, CDR2 FQGNSA. Trimming pared 5 bases from V and 3 bases from J, leaving 14 bases between. The CDR3 spans 14 residues. The CDR3 sequence is CASSVTYEVYEQYF. Written as DNA, the CDR3 is TGTGCCAGCAGCGTAACTTATGAGGTCTACGAGCAGTACTTC.

CDR3 residues: CASSQYILREGVLRELFF. CDR3 coding DNA: TGCGCCAGCAGCCAATATATCCTGCGGGAGGGCGTCCTCAGGGAGCTGTTTTTT. The V gene is TRBV4-3, the J gene TRBJ2-2; TRBD2 matches 9 bases. The CDR3 extends over 18 amino acids. V shed 2 bases and J 9 bases; nucleotides not matched to a gene: 16. The germline gives CDR1 LGHNA, CDR2 YSLEER.

This rearrangement joins TRBV19 to TRBJ1-2, with 7 bases aligning to TRBD1. The CDR3 length is 18 residues. Germline V gene data show CDR1 as LNHDA and CDR2 as SQIVND (reference sequence). Trimming took 3 bases from V and 0 from J; bases not matched to a gene: 13. The CDR3 DNA follows: TGTGCCAGTAGTATGTACCCGACAGGGAAGCAGACTAACTATGGCTACACCTTC. Translated, it gives CASSMYPTGKQTNYGYTF.

The V and J genes are TRBV19 and TRBJ2-7; a possible D gene is TRBD1 (6 bases). V lost 3 bases and J lost 1, with 13 bases in between. Germline-derived CDR1 and CDR2 are LNHDA and SQIVND (reference sequence). This CDR3 is 15 amino acids long. The CDR3 DNA sequence: TGTGCCAGTAGTATCGGCCCAGGGGAGTCCTACGAGCAGTACTTC. Translation gives CASSIGPGESYEQYF.

This clone was counted between two and nine times. The DNA of the CDR3 is TGTGCCCCGAGGGGGGGGGATCAGAGGACCCAGTACTTC. It encodes CAPRGGDQRTQYF. This chain uses TRBV12-5 with TRBJ2-5; tentative D call: TRBD2 (7 bases). This CDR3 comprises 13 residues. Per germline, CDR1 LGHNT and CDR2 FRNRAP.